The rows below give T cell receptor beta chains drawn from one sample of a study of shared clonotypes between healthy human individuals. Profiled with immunoSEQ multiplex PCR; TCRdb holds only in-frame clones, not every one. The table has about 2.3 million clones, around 93% seen once. Sequenced material: naive CD4+ T cells from PBMCs. The receptor source for this set is a man between 18 and 35 years old in good health. Some clones in this sample may be carry-over from other donors' samples. Each CDR3 is given with its conserved first and last residue. The order of the fields is J gene, V gene, D gene, clone size, CDR3 DNA, CDR3 protein. A D gene is named only where the DNA matches it firmly. Size is omitted from some rows. Given values are once, few, many or a class for expanded clones.

TRBJ2-5	TRBV6-5	.	.	TGTGCCAGCAGTTACTCCACTCGGGAGACCCAGTACTTC	CASSYSTRETQYF
TRBJ1-4	TRBV7-2	.	.	TGTGCCAGCAGCTTCGACAGGTATAATGAAAAACTGTTTTTT	CASSFDRYNEKLFF
TRBJ2-5	TRBV11-2	.	.	TGTGCCAGCAGCTTTAAAGGTCTGACAATTCAAGAGACCCAGTACTTC	CASSFKGLTIQETQYF
TRBJ2-5	TRBV25-1	TRBD2	.	TGTGCCAGCAGTGACCCCCGGACTAGCGGGCAAGGGACCCAGTACTTC	CASSDPRTSGQGTQYF
TRBJ2-3	TRBV29-1	.	.	TGCAGCGTTGGCATCACTCGCCAGGGTGCAGATACGCAGTATTTT	CSVGITRQGADTQYF
TRBJ1-5	TRBV30	.	few	TGTGCCTGGGCCGGACCCTTCGTTCAGCCCCAGCATTTT	CAWAGPFVQPQHF
TRBJ2-5	TRBV28	TRBD1	.	TGTGCCAGCGTCTCCCCCCGACAGGGGTGGCAGACCCAGTACTTC	CASVSPRQGWQTQYF
TRBJ1-2	TRBV5-1	TRBD1	.	TGCGCCAGCAGCGACGTACAGGGGCGGTATGGCTACACCTTC	CASSDVQGRYGYTF
TRBJ2-7	TRBV15	.	.	TGTGCCACCAGCAGGGAACGGAGCTCCTACGAGCAGTACTTC	CATSRERSSYEQYF
TRBJ2-2	TRBV7-9	.	few	TGTGCCAGCAGCCTGAACACCGGGGAGCTGTTTTTT	CASSLNTGELFF
TRBJ1-3	TRBV29-1	.	.	TGCAGCGTTGAAGCCCTCTCTGGAAACACCATATATTTT	CSVEALSGNTIYF
TRBJ1-5	TRBV18	.	.	TGTGCCAGCTCACCAGGGAGCCTCAATCAGCCCCAGCATTTT	CASSPGSLNQPQHF
TRBJ1-1	TRBV7-3	.	.	TGTGCCAGCAGCTTAGGGAGGGGGTATACTGAAGCTTTCTTT	CASSLGRGYTEAFF
TRBJ2-3	TRBV7-3	TRBD1	.	TGTGCCAGCAGCCTGGGACAGCTAACAGATACGCAGTATTTT	CASSLGQLTDTQYF
TRBJ1-4	TRBV18	TRBD1	.	TGTGCCAGCTCACCAGGAGGGGGCACTGAAAAACTGTTTTTT	CASSPGGGTEKLFF
TRBJ1-5	TRBV28	.	.	TGTGCCAGCAGGAAACCCCTTTCGGCGGGGCAGCCCCAGCATTTT	CASRKPLSAGQPQHF
TRBJ2-3	TRBV4-2	TRBD2	.	TGTGCCAGCAGCCAAGTGCTAGCGGGAGTGGCGGATACGCAGTATTTT	CASSQVLAGVADTQYF
TRBJ1-1	TRBV6-6	.	.	TGTGCCAGCAGTTGGGGCCGCACGACAGACACTGAAGCTTTCTTT	CASSWGRTTDTEAFF
TRBJ2-7	TRBV7-9	.	.	TGTGCCAGCAGCTTAGGGTTTGCGGGAATAACCTACGAGCAGTACTTC	CASSLGFAGITYEQYF
TRBJ2-5	TRBV11-2	.	.	TGTGCCAGCAGCTTAGTGGCCTGGGAGACCCAGTACTTC	CASSLVAWETQYF
TRBJ2-7	TRBV7-9	.	.	TGTGCCAGCAGCTCCAAGGGACTTTTCTTCGAGCAGTACTTC	CASSSKGLFFEQYF
TRBJ1-2	TRBV5-1	TRBD1	.	TGCGCCAGCAGCTTAGGGACAGGGGGTGGCTACACCTTC	CASSLGTGGGYTF
TRBJ1-1	TRBV19	.	.	TGTGCCAGTAGTCCTCGACCCTTATCGTCCGGAACTGAAGCTTTCTTT	CASSPRPLSSGTEAFF
TRBJ2-7	TRBV4-1	.	.	TGCGCCAGCGCTACGAGAGAGGCCTACGAGCAGTACTTC	CASATREAYEQYF
TRBJ1-5	TRBV29-1	.	.	TGCAGCGCCGGAGTCGAAGGTCAGCCCCAGCATTTT	CSAGVEGQPQHF
TRBJ2-2	TRBV28	TRBD2	.	TGTGCCAGCAGGATAAGGGAGGGTAGGAACACCGGGGAGCTGTTTTTT	CASRIREGRNTGELFF
TRBJ2-5	TRBV7-2	.	.	TGTGCCAGCAGCTTTGGGTGGGGAGAGACCCAGTACTTC	CASSFGWGETQYF
TRBJ2-4	TRBV2	.	.	TGTGCCAGCAGTTACTCAGAGTTAGCCAAAAACATTCAGTACTTC	CASSYSELAKNIQYF
TRBJ2-1	TRBV10-1	.	.	TGCGCCAGCAGTGGATACCGGGCCGGTGAGCAGTTCTTC	CASSGYRAGEQFF
TRBJ1-2	TRBV7-2	.	.	TGTGCCAGCAGCTTAGGGGGAAGCTATGGCTACACCTTC	CASSLGGSYGYTF
TRBJ2-2	TRBV4-2	TRBD1	.	TGTGCCAGCAGCCAAGTCGGACAGGGCGAGCTGTTTTTT	CASSQVGQGELFF
TRBJ2-7	TRBV6-6	TRBD1	.	TGTGCCAGCAGTTACCCGGGACAGTCCTACGAGCAGTACTTC	CASSYPGQSYEQYF
TRBJ2-7	TRBV11-3	.	.	TGTGCCAGCCTTTCGGACAGCACCGTCTACGAGCAGTACTTC	CASLSDSTVYEQYF
TRBJ1-5	TRBV4-1	.	.	TGCGCCAGCAGCCAAGATCTCGGTGATCAGCCCCAGCATTTT	CASSQDLGDQPQHF
TRBJ2-1	TRBV7-3	TRBD2	.	TGTGCCAGCAGCCCCCGGGTGGGAGGGAACAATGAGCAGTTCTTC	CASSPRVGGNNEQFF
TRBJ2-1	TRBV5-6	TRBD2	.	TGTGCCAGCAGCCTGAGAGGCGGGGGGTACAATGAGCAGTTCTTC	CASSLRGGGYNEQFF
TRBJ1-1	TRBV30	.	.	TGTGCCTGGGGGGATGCGACTGAAGCTTTCTTT	CAWGDATEAFF
TRBJ2-1	TRBV5-6	.	.	TGTGCCAGCAGTTTGATTACGGGGTACAATGAGCAGTTCTTC	CASSLITGYNEQFF
TRBJ1-1	TRBV28	TRBD1	.	TGTGCCAGCAGCAATTTGGACAGGGGAGATAACACTGAAGCTTTCTTT	CASSNLDRGDNTEAFF
TRBJ1-2	TRBV7-2	.	.	TGTGCCAGCAGCTTAGAGGTGAATTCGGGGCGAGGCTACACCTTC	CASSLEVNSGRGYTF
TRBJ2-1	TRBV6-5	TRBD2	.	TGTGCCAGCAGTATTATGCGGGAGACACCGAATGAGCAGTTCTTC	CASSIMRETPNEQFF
TRBJ1-2	TRBV30	.	.	TGTGCCTGGAGTCCTAACACATGGGGCTACACCTTC	CAWSPNTWGYTF
TRBJ1-5	TRBV2	.	few	TGTGCCAGCAGTTGGACTCGTGGCAATCAGCCCCAGCATTTT	CASSWTRGNQPQHF
TRBJ1-1	TRBV28	.	once	TGTGCCAGCGGACAGTTGGGGGAAAAGAACACTGAAGCTTTCTTT	CASGQLGEKNTEAFF
TRBJ2-1	TRBV5-1	.	.	TGCGCCAGCAGCTCCTTGCAGGGAAACAATGAGCAGTTCTTC	CASSSLQGNNEQFF
TRBJ1-5	TRBV18	.	.	TGTGCCAGCTCACCAACCGGGCGGCAGCCCCAGCATTTT	CASSPTGRQPQHF
TRBJ1-5	TRBV28	.	.	TGTGCCAGCAGTTTATCCGGTCTTCAGCATTTT	CASSLSGLQHF
TRBJ1-1	TRBV28	TRBD1	.	TGTGCCAGCAGTTTCGGGACAGAATACACTGAAGCTTTCTTT	CASSFGTEYTEAFF
TRBJ2-5	TRBV10-2	.	.	TGCGCCACGACTTCAGGGGTGACCCAGTACTTC	CATTSGVTQYF
TRBJ2-5	TRBV7-9	TRBD2	.	TGTGCCAGTAGCTTAGGGTTCGCCGCTAGCGGATACCAAGAGACCCAGTACTTC	CASSLGFAASGYQETQYF
TRBJ1-5	TRBV7-9	.	.	TGTGCCAGCAGCTTGGGACGGCTACCTCAGCCCCAGCATTTT	CASSLGRLPQPQHF
TRBJ2-7	TRBV7-4	TRBD2	.	TGTGCCAGCAGCTTAAGTTGTCTAGCGGGAGGCCACGAGCAGTACTTC	CASSLSCLAGGHEQYF
TRBJ2-3	TRBV6-5	.	.	TGTGCCAGCAGTTACTCACGGGAAGGGGCAGCTACGCAGTATTTT	CASSYSREGAATQYF
TRBJ2-5	TRBV11-2	TRBD1	.	TGTGCCAGCAGCACCATAATGGGCAGGGGGCGAGAGACCCAGTACTTC	CASSTIMGRGRETQYF
TRBJ1-6	TRBV30	.	.	TGTGCCTGGAGAGGCCTCGGCTCACCCCTCCACTTT	CAWRGLGSPLHF
TRBJ2-7	TRBV20-1	.	once	TGCAGTGCTAGAGGGCGCTACGAGCAGTACTTC	CSARGRYEQYF
TRBJ2-1	TRBV30	.	.	TGTGCCTGGAGGCATACTAGCCTAAGGTACAATGAGCAGTTCTTC	CAWRHTSLRYNEQFF
TRBJ2-7	TRBV28	.	.	TGTGCCAGCAGTCGGAGGGCCTTAAACGAGCAGTACTTC	CASSRRALNEQYF